This is a list of T cell receptor beta chains from one sample in a study of beta chain features in type 1 diabetes. Data came from immunoSEQ multiplex PCR; TCRdb stores just in-frame clones and leaves some out. The sample includes 120,000 to 150,000 clones, about 9.4% seen only once; the top ten take approximately 1.3%. The sample comprised naive CD4+ T cells from blood. These receptors all stem from a man in his late teens or twenties in good health. CDR3s include the opening cysteine and the closing phenylalanine or tryptophan. D genes are given only for firm matches.

D: -; V: TRBV11-2; CDR3: CASSSSGYEQYF
D: TRBD2; V: TRBV5-4; CDR3: CASRSGTSGDPASTDTQYF
D: TRBD1; V: TRBV7-2; CDR3: CASSARHLGQGNTGELFF
D: TRBD2; V: TRBV9; CDR3: CASSTRLAGAGVTQYF
D: TRBD1; V: TRBV5-1; CDR3: CASSPGQTNYGYTF
D: TRBD1; V: TRBV11-2; CDR3: CASSLDLTGVANEKLFF
D: -; V: TRBV4-2; CDR3: CASSQAIAGIYGNTIYF
D: -; V: TRBV6-1; CDR3: CASSENRFQPQHF
D: -; V: TRBV30; CDR3: CAWKGGAEAFF
D: -; V: TRBV5-6; CDR3: CASRLQGSGANVLTF
D: TRBD1; V: TRBV9; CDR3: CASSVEVGGPTGELFF
D: -; V: TRBV18; CDR3: CASSPQDRNTEAFF
D: TRBD1; V: TRBV11-2; CDR3: CASSADRYYEQYF
D: TRBD1; V: TRBV11-3; CDR3: CASSLGGQGAYNEQFF
D: TRBD1; V: TRBV11-2; CDR3: CASSLIRQGWGTQYF
D: TRBD2; V: TRBV11-2; CDR3: CASSLGTSGGLQYF
D: TRBD1; V: TRBV28; CDR3: CASSQGQGAGGYTF
D: -; V: TRBV30; CDR3: CAWSPSSSPLHF
D: TRBD1; V: TRBV25-1; CDR3: CASSTLGTGEDTQYF
D: -; V: TRBV28; CDR3: CASRGNQPQHF
D: TRBD2; V: TRBV5-1; CDR3: CASRPTSVSSYNEQFF
D: -; V: TRBV11-2; CDR3: CASSFNGYGYTF
D: -; V: TRBV6-1; CDR3: CASSPRTVTYEQYF
D: TRBD1; V: TRBV27; CDR3: CASSLVGQGPYNEQFF
D: -; V: TRBV6-1; CDR3: CASSAQGSYGYTF
D: TRBD2; V: TRBV5-4; CDR3: CASSPGTSGGTDTQYF
D: -; V: TRBV29-1; CDR3: CSVSMLTNYGYTF
D: -; V: TRBV2; CDR3: CASTGETTNEKLFF
D: TRBD1; V: TRBV5-1; CDR3: CASSLQTGETQYF
D: -; V: TRBV7-2; CDR3: CASSPVDRAPNYGYTF
D: -; V: TRBV5-5; CDR3: CASSLARVSNYGYTF
D: TRBD2; V: TRBV6-5; CDR3: CASSYSPSGSTDTQYF
D: TRBD2; V: TRBV11-3; CDR3: CASSLAGTSLTTGELFF
D: -; V: TRBV20-1; CDR3: CSASGEDEQYF
D: TRBD1; V: TRBV19; CDR3: CASSPKGTALLETQYF
D: TRBD1; V: TRBV18; CDR3: CASSPGQGAGFNYNEQFF
D: -; V: TRBV19; CDR3: CASSRTGSNQPQHF
D: TRBD1; V: TRBV28; CDR3: CASMKTGGMGQPQHF
D: -; V: TRBV7-2; CDR3: CASSPMVNRETQYF
D: -; V: TRBV19; CDR3: CASSIRGTQPQHF
D: -; V: TRBV5-1; CDR3: CASSSTRGSTDTQYF
D: -; V: TRBV7-9; CDR3: CASSLVGRPGTEAFF
D: TRBD2; V: TRBV5-1; CDR3: CASSFGGAQETQYF
D: TRBD1; V: TRBV7-9; CDR3: CASSPTGDYEQYF
D: TRBD2; V: TRBV5-4; CDR3: CASSPISGGQETQYF
D: -; V: TRBV25-1; CDR3: CASTREADNQPQHF
D: TRBD1; V: TRBV15; CDR3: CATIDVPGQGTGKLFF
D: TRBD2; V: TRBV7-2; CDR3: CASSGLRGGSEQFF